Included here is one TCR beta chain sequence, with context. The antigen remains undetermined. Before sequencing, viral peptide pools were used by the ViraFEST assay to expand antigen-specific CD4+ T cells. Upon completion of more than 9 days in culture, CD4+ T cells were isolated. PCR showed that the person got SARS-CoV-2 infection at some point between March and December 2020. The CDR3 totals 14 residues. Losses at the gene ends were 8 bases for V and 4 bases for J; bases not matched to a gene: 7. CDR1 SGHTS and CDR2 YDEGEE come from the germline V gene. These data come from a study of vaccination effects on CD4 cells after COVID-19. The overall study: Participants were vaccinated with two doses of either the BNT162b2 or mRNA-1273 vaccine. Samples came 142 and 148 days after COVID-19 diagnosis, before vaccination. The study's findings and limits: Pronounced clonal contraction occurred in clones induced by infection and by vaccine late after vaccination.

TCRdb keeps only in-frame clones here, not all; method: immunoSEQ multiplex PCR. The sample consists of under 65,000 clones, roughly 77% of them appearing once. The genes are TRBV5-8 and TRBJ2-2; TRBD2 aligns across 8 bases. The TCR sequence derives from a human donor who had a prior SARS-CoV-2 infection. The material was CD4+ T cells from PBMCs cultured with HIV peptides, obtained before COVID-19 vaccination. As to subset: HIV-1 Nef peptide pool negative control/reference culture. CDR3 coding DNA: TGTGCCAGAGGGGGACTAGATTTCACCGGGGAGCTGTTTTTT. This encodes CARGGLDFTGELFF.